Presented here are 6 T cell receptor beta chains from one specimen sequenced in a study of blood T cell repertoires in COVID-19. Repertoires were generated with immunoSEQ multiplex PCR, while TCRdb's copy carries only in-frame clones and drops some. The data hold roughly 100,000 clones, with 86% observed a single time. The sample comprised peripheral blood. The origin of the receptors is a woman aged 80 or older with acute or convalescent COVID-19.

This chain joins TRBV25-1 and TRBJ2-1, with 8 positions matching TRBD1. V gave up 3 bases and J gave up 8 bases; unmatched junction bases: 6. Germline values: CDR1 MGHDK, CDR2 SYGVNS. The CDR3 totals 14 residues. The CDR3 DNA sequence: TGTGCCAGCAGTGACCGAGACAGGGGTGATGAGCAGTTCTTC. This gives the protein CASSDRDRGDEQFF.

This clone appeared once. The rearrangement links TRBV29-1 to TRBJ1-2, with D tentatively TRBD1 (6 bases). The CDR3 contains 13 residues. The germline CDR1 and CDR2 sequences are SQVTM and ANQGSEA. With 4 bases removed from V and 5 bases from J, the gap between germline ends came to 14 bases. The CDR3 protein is CSVGQAYSYGYTF. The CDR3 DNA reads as TGCAGCGTTGGACAGGCTTACTCGTATGGCTACACCTTC. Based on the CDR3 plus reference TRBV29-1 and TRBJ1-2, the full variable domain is SAVISQKPSRDICQRGTSLTIQCQVDSQVTMMFWYRQQPGQSLTLIATANQGSEATYESGFVIDKFPISRPNLTFSTLTVSNMSPEDSSIYLCSVGQAYSYGYTFGSGTRLTVV.

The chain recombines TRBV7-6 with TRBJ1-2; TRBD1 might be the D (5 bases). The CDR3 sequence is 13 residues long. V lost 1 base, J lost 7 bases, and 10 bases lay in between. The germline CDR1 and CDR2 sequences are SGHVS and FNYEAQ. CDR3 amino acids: CASSLVQGGGYTF. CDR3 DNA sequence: TGTGCCAGCAGCTTAGTTCAGGGCGGTGGCTACACCTTC. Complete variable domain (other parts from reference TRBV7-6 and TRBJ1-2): GAGVSQSPRYKVTKRGQDVALRCDPISGHVSLYWYRQALGQGPEFLTYFNYEAQQDKSGLPNDRFSAERPEGSISTLTIQRTEQRDSAMYRCASSLVQGGGYTFGSGTRLTVV.

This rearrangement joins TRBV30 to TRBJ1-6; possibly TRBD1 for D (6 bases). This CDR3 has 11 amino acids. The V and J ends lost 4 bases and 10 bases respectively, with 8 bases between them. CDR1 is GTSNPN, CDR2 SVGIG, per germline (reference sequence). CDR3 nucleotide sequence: TGTGCCTGGACCCAGGGGTCACCCCTCCACTTT. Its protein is CAWTQGSPLHF.

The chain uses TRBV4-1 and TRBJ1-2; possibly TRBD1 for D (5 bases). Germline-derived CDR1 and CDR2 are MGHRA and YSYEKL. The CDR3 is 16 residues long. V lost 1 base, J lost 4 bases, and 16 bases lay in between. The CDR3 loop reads CASSQVEGSLIYGYTF. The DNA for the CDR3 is TGCGCCAGCAGCCAAGTGGAGGGGTCCCTGATCTATGGCTACACCTTC.

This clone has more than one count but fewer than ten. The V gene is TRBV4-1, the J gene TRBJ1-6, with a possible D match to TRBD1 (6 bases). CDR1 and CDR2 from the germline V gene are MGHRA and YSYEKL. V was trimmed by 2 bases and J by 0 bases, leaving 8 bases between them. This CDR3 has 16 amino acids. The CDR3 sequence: CASSQTGSSYNSPLHF. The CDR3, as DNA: TGCGCCAGCAGCCAAACAGGGAGCTCCTATAATTCACCCCTCCACTTT.